This T cell receptor (beta chain) was retrieved from a study of blood T cell repertoires in COVID-19. Study context: Sites across the United States, Italy and Spain contributed samples from acute and convalescent COVID-19.

Per the original methods: Counts of nucleated cells, estimated from reference gene primer amplification, were obtained. The repertoire was sequenced with immunoSEQ multiplex PCR; TCRdb's copy has only in-frame clones and lacks some. The D gene and trimming were derived from the DNA, and the V and J assignments and clone size from that table. The sample lists around 58,000 clones; 80% to 95% were seen once. CDR1 and CDR2 from the germline V gene are SGDLS and YYNGEE. The CDR3 is 18 residues long. Trimming removed 4 bases from V and 3 bases from J; junction bases left unmatched: 14. The sequenced sample consisted of peripheral blood. The V gene is TRBV9, the J gene TRBJ2-2, with 8 positions matching TRBD2. The origin of this receptor is a human donor with active COVID-19. The donor label of this sample is uncertain. The CDR3 sequence is CASSYTGTRGGDTGELFF. The CDR3 DNA reads as TGTGCCAGCAGCTATACCGGGACACGGGGGGGAGACACCGGGGAGCTGTTTTTT.